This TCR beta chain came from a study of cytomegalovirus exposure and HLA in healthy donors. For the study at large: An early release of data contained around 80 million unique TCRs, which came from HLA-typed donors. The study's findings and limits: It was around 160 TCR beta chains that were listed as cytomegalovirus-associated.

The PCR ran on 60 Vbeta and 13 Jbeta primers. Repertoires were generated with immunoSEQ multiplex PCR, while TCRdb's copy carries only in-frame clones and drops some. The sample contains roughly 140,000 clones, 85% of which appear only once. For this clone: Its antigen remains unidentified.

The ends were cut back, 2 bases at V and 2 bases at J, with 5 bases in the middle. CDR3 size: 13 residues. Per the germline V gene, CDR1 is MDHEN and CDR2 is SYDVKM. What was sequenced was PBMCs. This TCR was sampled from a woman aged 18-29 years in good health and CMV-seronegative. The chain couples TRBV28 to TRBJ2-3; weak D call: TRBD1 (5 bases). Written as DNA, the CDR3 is TGTGCCAGCAGTTTAGGGGCCACAGATACGCAGTATTTT. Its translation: CASSLGATDTQYF.